The present TCR beta chain was sequenced within a study of vaccination and CD4 T cells after COVID-19. Whole-study results and caveats: For convalescent patients, 304 of the 307 vaccine-specific clones analyzed were classified as spike mono-reactive.

The Oncomine TCR Beta short-read assay sequenced DNA from cultured CD4+ T cells. TCRdb recomputed calls from the PCR reads with MiXCR, one row per CDR3 protein. The table records 4,800 or so distinct CDR3 sequences, more than 75% of them present only once. The treatment here: roughly 11-day PBMC culture with coronavirus spike peptide pools or control peptides (ViraFEST assay). A remark on this clonotype: What it recognizes is unknown.

CDR3 size: 15 residues. The germline CDR1 and CDR2 sequences are MNHEY and SVGAGI. Trimming took off 0 bases at V and 1 base at J, with 9 bases between the two ends. The sequencing input was CD4+ T cells from blood, cultured in vitro. The chain uses TRBV6-5 and TRBJ1-1, with D perhaps TRBD1 (5 bases). The receptor comes from a human donor who had recovered from COVID-19. CDR3 DNA sequence: TGTGCCAGCAGTTACTCGAGTACAGGGAACACTGAAGCTTTCTTT. Translating it yields CASSYSSTGNTEAFF.